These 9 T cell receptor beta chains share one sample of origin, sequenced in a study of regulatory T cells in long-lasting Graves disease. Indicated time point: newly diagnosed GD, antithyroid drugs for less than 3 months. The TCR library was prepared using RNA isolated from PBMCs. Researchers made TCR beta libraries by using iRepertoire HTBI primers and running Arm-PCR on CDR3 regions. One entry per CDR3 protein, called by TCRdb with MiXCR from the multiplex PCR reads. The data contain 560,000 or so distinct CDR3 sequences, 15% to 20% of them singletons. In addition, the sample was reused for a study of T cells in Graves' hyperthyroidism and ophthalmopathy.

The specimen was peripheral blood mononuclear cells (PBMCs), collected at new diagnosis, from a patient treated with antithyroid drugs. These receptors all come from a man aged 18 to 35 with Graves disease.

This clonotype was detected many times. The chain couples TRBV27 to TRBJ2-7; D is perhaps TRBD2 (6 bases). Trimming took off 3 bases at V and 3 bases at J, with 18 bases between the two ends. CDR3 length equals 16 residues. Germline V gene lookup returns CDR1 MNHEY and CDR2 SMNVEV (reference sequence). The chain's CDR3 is CASSLGGSGVDYEQYF. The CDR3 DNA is TGTGCCAGCAGTTTGGGGGGATCCGGGGTAGACTACGAGCAGTACTTC.

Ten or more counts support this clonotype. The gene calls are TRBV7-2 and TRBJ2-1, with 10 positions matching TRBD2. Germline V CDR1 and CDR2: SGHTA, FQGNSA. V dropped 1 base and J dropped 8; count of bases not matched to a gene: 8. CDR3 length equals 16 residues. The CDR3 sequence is CASSLVVSSGSYEQFF. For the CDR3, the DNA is TGTGCCAGCAGCTTAGTAGTGTCTAGCGGGAGCTATGAGCAGTTCTTC.

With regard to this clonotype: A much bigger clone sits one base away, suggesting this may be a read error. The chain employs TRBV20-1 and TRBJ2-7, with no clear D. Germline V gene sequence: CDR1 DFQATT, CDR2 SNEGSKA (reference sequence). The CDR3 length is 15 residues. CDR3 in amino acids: CSARDTRNQLGERYF. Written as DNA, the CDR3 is TGCAGTGCTAGAGACACCAGAAACCAGTTGGGCGAGCGGTACTTC.

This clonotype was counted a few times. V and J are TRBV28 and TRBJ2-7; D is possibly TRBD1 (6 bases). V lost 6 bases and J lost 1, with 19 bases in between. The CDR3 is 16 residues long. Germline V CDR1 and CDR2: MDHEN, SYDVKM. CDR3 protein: CASSSVTGRGSYEQYF. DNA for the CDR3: TGTGCCAGCAGCTCGGTGACGGGTAGGGGGTCCTACGAGCAGTACTTC.

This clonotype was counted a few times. CDR3 in amino acids: CSARDTSGSSYEQYF. CDR3 bases: TGCAGTGCTAGGGATACTAGCGGGAGCTCCTACGAGCAGTACTTC. The V gene is TRBV20-1, the J gene TRBJ2-7, with TRBD2 matching 11 bases. The V segment lost 3 bases and the J segment 0 bases; nucleotides outside the gene matches: 4. CDR3 length equals 15 residues. Germline V gene data show CDR1 as DFQATT and CDR2 as SNEGSKA (reference sequence).

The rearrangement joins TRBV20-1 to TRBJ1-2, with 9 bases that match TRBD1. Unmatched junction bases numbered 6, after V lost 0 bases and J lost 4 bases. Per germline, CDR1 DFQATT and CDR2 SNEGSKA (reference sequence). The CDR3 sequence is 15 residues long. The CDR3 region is CSARDRTGEGYGYTF. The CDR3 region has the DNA TGCAGTGCTAGAGACCGGACAGGGGAAGGCTATGGCTACACCTTC.

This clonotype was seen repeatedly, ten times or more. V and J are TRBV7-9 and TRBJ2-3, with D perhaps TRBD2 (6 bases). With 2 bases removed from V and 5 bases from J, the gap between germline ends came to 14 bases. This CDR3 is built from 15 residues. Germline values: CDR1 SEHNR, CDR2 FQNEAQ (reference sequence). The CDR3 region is CASSLSREAGDTQYF. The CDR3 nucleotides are TGTGCCAGCAGCTTATCGAGGGAGGCGGGAGATACGCAGTATTTT. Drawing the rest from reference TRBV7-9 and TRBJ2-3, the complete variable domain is DTGVSQNPRHKITKRGQNVTFRCDPISEHNRLYWYRQTLGQGPEFLTYFQNEAQLEKSRLLSDRFSAERPKGSFSTLEIQRTEQGDSAMYLCASSLSREAGDTQYFGPGTRLTVL.

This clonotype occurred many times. The CDR3 DNA reads TGTGCCAGCAGTTTTAAGCACGAGCAGTACTTC. Amino acid sequence: CASSFKHEQYF. The V gene is TRBV12-3 or TRBV12-4, the J gene TRBJ2-7; D gene uncertain. The V and J ends lost 3 bases and 5 bases respectively, with 5 bases between them. The CDR3 has 11 residues.

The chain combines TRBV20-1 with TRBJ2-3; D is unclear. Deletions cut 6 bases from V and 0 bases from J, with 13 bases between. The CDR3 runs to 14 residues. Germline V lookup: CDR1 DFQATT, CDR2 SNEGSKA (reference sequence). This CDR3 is CSAPPMTSTDTQYF. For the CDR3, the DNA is TGCAGTGCCCCGCCGATGACTAGCACAGATACGCAGTATTTT.